One and the same sample provided the 27 T cell receptor beta chains below, sequenced in a study of blood T cell repertoires in COVID-19. Profiling relied on immunoSEQ multiplex PCR, and the TCRdb table lists in-frame clones only, not all of them. The sample yields 270,000 or so clones, roughly 86% seen once. The material sequenced was PBMCs or T cells enriched from blood (not recorded which). Receptors were obtained from a woman younger than 35 who had recovered from COVID-19.

This clone was counted only a few times. V usage is TRBV6-2 or TRBV6-3 and J usage is TRBJ1-6; D ambiguous. Looked up from germline, CDR1 is MNHEY and CDR2 is SVGEGT. The length of the CDR3 is 15 residues. V lost 5 bases and J lost 9, with 17 bases in between. Written as DNA, the CDR3 is TGTGCCAGCAGTCCCCTCCGCGGTGAGTCTTCACCCCTCCACTTT. Protein product: CASSPLRGESSPLHF.

The V call is TRBV7-8, the J call TRBJ1-4; a possible D gene is TRBD1 (6 bases). Germline CDR1 reads SGHVS; CDR2 reads FQNEAQ. V was trimmed by 1 base and J by 4 bases, leaving 22 bases between them. The CDR3 is 19 residues long. The CDR3 region has the DNA TGTGCCAGCAGCTTAGTAGACAGGAACTACAGAGACTTTAATGAAAAACTGTTTTTT. Translating it yields CASSLVDRNYRDFNEKLFF.

The chain combines TRBV5-4 with TRBJ2-5; tentatively, D is TRBD1 (6 bases). Deletions cut 0 bases from V and 4 bases from J, with 16 bases between. The CDR3 spans 16 residues. Germline V gene sequence: CDR1 SGHNT, CDR2 YYREEE (reference sequence). CDR3 sequence (DNA): TGTGCCAGCAGCTTGGGCTGGGGCCAGGGGAGAGAGACCCAGTACTTC. It codes for CASSLGWGQGRETQYF.

This clone was seen once. The rearrangement uses TRBV5-6 and TRBJ1-2; weak D call: TRBD1 (5 bases). The CDR3 spans 13 residues. The germline V gene has CDR1 SGHDT and CDR2 YYEEEE. Trimming stripped 0 bases from V and 8 bases from J, with 11 bases between. CDR3 in DNA: TGTGCCAGCAGCTTGGCGCAGGGTGCGGGCTACACCTTC. It yields the protein CASSLAQGAGYTF.

The CDR3 nucleotides read TGTGCCAGCAGTCGCGAGGAGACCCAGTACTTC. Translating gives CASSREETQYF. The V call is TRBV28, the J call TRBJ2-5; D is unresolved. Germline V CDR1 and CDR2: MDHEN, SYDVKM. V lost 5 bases and J lost 5, with 6 bases in between. The CDR3 is 11 amino acids. The variable domain in full, with the rest retrieved from reference TRBV28 and TRBJ2-5, is DVKVTQSSRYLVKRTGEKVFLECVQDMDHENMFWYRQDPGLGLRLIYFSYDVKMKEKGDIPEGYSVSREKKERFSLILESASTNQTSMYLCASSREETQYFGPGTRLLVL.

The genes are TRBV6-1 and TRBJ2-1; the match to TRBD1 covers 11 bases. The CDR3 consists of 16 residues. J lost 9 bases, V lost 6 bases, and 13 bases had no gene match. CDR1 is MNHNS, CDR2 SASEGT, per germline. As DNA, the CDR3 is TGTGCCAGCAGCGAAAATTGGACAGGGGGCGAAGGTGAGCAGTTCTTC. It encodes CASSENWTGGEGEQFF.

The V and J genes are TRBV6-5 and TRBJ1-2; TRBD1 matches 8 bases. The V and J ends lost 10 bases and 6 bases, in that order; junction bases with no gene match: 4. The germline V gene encodes CDR1 MNHEY and CDR2 SVGAGI. This CDR3 has 11 amino acids. The CDR3 sequence is CATHRGNGYTF. In DNA, the CDR3 is TGTGCCACCCACAGGGGGAATGGCTACACCTTC.

The chain recombines TRBV9 with TRBJ1-5; possibly TRBD1 for D (5 bases). Trimming took off 4 bases at V and 4 bases at J, with 15 bases between the two ends. CDR1 is SGDLS, CDR2 YYNGEE, per germline. This CDR3 comprises 15 residues. CDR3 sequence (DNA): TGTGCCAGCAGCCCCCTCTCGGGGGAAAATCAGCCCCAGCATTTT. Its protein is CASSPLSGENQPQHF.

This clone was observed a handful of times. CDR3 protein: CASSLAGLDQPQHF. CDR3 DNA sequence: TGTGCCAGCAGTTTAGCGGGGCTCGATCAGCCCCAGCATTTT. V usage is TRBV27 and J usage is TRBJ1-5; possible D gene TRBD1, 5 bases. Germline V gives CDR1 MNHEY, CDR2 SMNVEV (reference sequence). V lost 2 bases and J lost 5, with 10 bases in between. CDR3 length: 14 amino acids.

This clone was counted at least ten times. The chain links TRBV11-2 to TRBJ1-2; 11 bases are a match to TRBD1. CDR3 length equals 16 residues. Germline values: CDR1 SGHAT, CDR2 FQNNGV. After removal of 5 bases from V and 8 bases from J, the junction contained 13 bases not matched to a gene. CDR3 sequence: CASSPPGQGEYGGYTF. CDR3 sequence (DNA): TGTGCCAGCAGCCCCCCGGGACAGGGGGAGTACGGAGGCTACACCTTC. The whole variable domain, remainder taken from reference TRBV11-2 and TRBJ1-2, is EAGVAQSPRYKIIEKRQSVAFWCNPISGHATLYWYQQILGQGPKLLIQFQNNGVVDDSQLPKDRFSAERLKGVDSTLKIQPAKLEDSAVYLCASSPPGQGEYGGYTFGSGTRLTVV.

This chain links TRBV7-9 with TRBJ2-2; D may be TRBD2 (6 bases). Per the germline V gene, CDR1 is SEHNR and CDR2 is FQNEAQ (reference sequence). The CDR3 length is 14 residues. Trimming removed 1 base from V and 4 bases from J, with 7 bases in between. The CDR3 bases are TGTGCCAGCAGCTTAGGCGGGGCCACCGGGGAGCTGTTTTTT. Protein product: CASSLGGATGELFF.

The chain recombines TRBV6-2 or TRBV6-3 with TRBJ2-1; 10 positions match TRBD1. There are 18 residues in the CDR3. CDR1 MNHEY and CDR2 SVGEGT come from the germline V gene. Trimming cost V 0 bases and J 7 bases; bases outside gene matches: 12. CDR3 in DNA: TGTGCCAGCAGTTACTCTAACAAACCGGGACAGGGGAGAAATGAGCAGTTCTTC. Translated, it gives CASSYSNKPGQGRNEQFF.

The chain recombines TRBV7-9 with TRBJ1-5; unclear D gene. Trimming shortened V by 1 base and J by 7 bases, and 5 bases separated the two germline ends. Germline values: CDR1 SEHNR, CDR2 FQNEAQ (reference sequence). The CDR3 runs to 12 residues. CDR3 protein: CASSLGSQPQHF. The CDR3 DNA follows: TGTGCCAGCAGCTTAGGGAGCCAGCCCCAGCATTTT.

V gene TRBV25-1 combines with J gene TRBJ2-5; 11 bases are shared with TRBD2. Germline trimming cut 4 bases from V and 5 bases from J; bases unmatched to any gene: 6. Germline lookup yields CDR1 MGHDK and CDR2 SYGVNS. There are 15 residues in the CDR3. CDR3 protein: CASSVSGGAGETQYF. CDR3 nucleotides: TGTGCCAGCAGTGTTAGCGGGGGGGCCGGGGAGACCCAGTACTTC.

The chain carries TRBV27 and TRBJ2-5; maybe TRBD1 (5 bases). Germline CDR1 is MNHEY and CDR2 is SMNVEV (reference sequence). CDR3 length: 13 residues. V was cut by 6 bases and J by 0 bases, with 8 bases left in between. The CDR3 coding sequence is TGTGCCAGCAGGACAGCTTACCAAGAGACCCAGTACTTC. The encoded protein is CASRTAYQETQYF.

The chain couples TRBV11-2 to TRBJ2-7; 10 positions agree with TRBD2. V dropped 6 bases and J dropped 3; count of bases not matched to a gene: 5. From germline, CDR1 is SGHAT and CDR2 FQNNGV. This CDR3 contains 14 residues. The CDR3 spells CASRGLAGVYEQYF. For the CDR3, the DNA is TGTGCCAGCAGAGGGCTAGCGGGAGTCTACGAGCAGTACTTC.

J is TRBJ1-2 and V is TRBV27; no clear D gene. CDR1 and CDR2 from the germline V gene are MNHEY and SMNVEV (reference sequence). The CDR3 totals 14 residues. The ends were cut back, 2 bases at V and 3 bases at J, with 10 bases in the middle. Here the CDR3 reads CASSLNGRYYGYTF. The CDR3 DNA reads TGTGCCAGCAGTTTAAACGGGAGGTACTATGGCTACACCTTC.

This chain uses TRBV19 with TRBJ2-1, with TRBD2 identical over 8 bases. The ends lost 8 bases at V and 7 bases at J; junction bases unmatched: 7. The V gene's germline CDR1 is LNHDA and CDR2 SQIVND (reference sequence). The length of the CDR3 is 13 residues. DNA for the CDR3: TGTGCCAGTCACACGGGGGGGGCGAATGAGCAGTTCTTC. It codes for CASHTGGANEQFF.

The chain combines TRBV3-1 (or the pseudogene TRBV3-2) with TRBJ2-7; TRBD2 agrees at 10 bases. Germline-derived CDR1 and CDR2 are LGHDT and YNNKEL (reference sequence). CDR3 length equals 19 residues. V lost 7 bases, J lost 4 bases, and 22 bases stayed unmatched. CDR3 nucleotides: TGTGCCAGCAAAGCAAGTCCTCATGGCTCAGCGGGAGGGCCTTACGAGCAGTACTTC. Its protein product is CASKASPHGSAGGPYEQYF.

This sequence joins TRBV20-1 and TRBJ2-7; 8 bases are shared with TRBD2. This CDR3 is built from 16 residues. Trimming removed 3 bases from V and 4 bases from J; junction bases left unmatched: 14. The germline gives CDR1 DFQATT, CDR2 SNEGSKA (reference sequence). In nucleotides, the CDR3 is TGCAGTGCTAGTCGGGACGGTGGGGCGGGAGGATACGAGCAGTACTTC. Protein sequence: CSASRDGGAGGYEQYF.

CDR3 sequence reads: CASSPRQAGTGSSYEQYF. The CDR3 DNA reads TGTGCCAGCTCACCACGTCAGGCCGGGACAGGGAGCTCCTACGAGCAGTACTTC. This chain links TRBV18 with TRBJ2-7, with 9 bases matching TRBD1. The CDR3 contains 18 residues. Germline V gene lookup returns CDR1 KGHSH and CDR2 LQKENI. V shed 1 base, J shed 0 bases, and the junction held 10 bases outside the gene matches.

The gene calls are TRBV7-2 and TRBJ2-3, with 10 bases that match TRBD2. The germline gives CDR1 SGHTA, CDR2 FQGNSA. V shed 5 bases and J 4 bases; nucleotides not matched to a gene: 15. CDR3 length equals 18 residues. CDR3 sequence reads: CASSPASGGHRSADTQYF. The DNA for the CDR3 is TGTGCCAGCAGCCCGGCTAGCGGGGGACACCGGAGCGCAGATACGCAGTATTTT.

This clone occurred once. This chain joins TRBV6-5 and TRBJ1-6; 10 bases are shared with TRBD1. V lost 6 bases to trimming and J lost 7 bases; unmatched junction nucleotides: 6. This CDR3 spans 15 amino acids. Germline loops: CDR1 MNHEY, CDR2 SVGAGI. CDR3 amino acids: CASSWDRGSNSPLHF. CDR3 nucleotide sequence: TGTGCCAGCAGCTGGGACAGGGGCAGCAATTCACCCCTCCACTTT.

V is TRBV6-2 or TRBV6-3 and J is TRBJ2-3, with 9 bases aligning to TRBD2. The CDR3 totals 16 residues. V shed 4 bases and J 2 bases; nucleotides not matched to a gene: 7. Germline V gives CDR1 MNHEY, CDR2 SVGEGT. The CDR3 sequence is CASSSIAGADTDTQYF. The CDR3 nucleotides read TGTGCCAGCAGTTCTATAGCGGGGGCCGACACAGATACGCAGTATTTT.

This chain links TRBV7-3 with TRBJ2-1; 8 positions agree with TRBD2. J was trimmed by 8 bases and V by 3 bases; bases with no gene match: 9. Germline V gives CDR1 SGHTA, CDR2 FQGTGA. CDR3 size: 15 residues. For the CDR3, the DNA is TGTGCCAGCAGCTTTCCCACGGGAGGGGTCGATGAGCAGTTCTTC. Translation gives CASSFPTGGVDEQFF.

Here the CDR3 DNA reads TGTGCCAGCAGCTACCGACAGGGGGCAGACACTGAAGCTTTCTTT. This gives the protein CASSYRQGADTEAFF. J is TRBJ1-1 and V is TRBV5-5; 10 nucleotides match TRBD1. The V segment lost 3 bases and the J segment 3 bases; nucleotides outside the gene matches: 5. This CDR3 has 15 amino acids. Germline values: CDR1 SGHKS, CDR2 YYEKEE (reference sequence).

The gene calls are TRBV5-4 and TRBJ2-3; 9 positions match TRBD1. Germline lookup yields CDR1 SGHNT and CDR2 YYREEE (reference sequence). The CDR3 consists of 15 residues. With 5 bases clipped from V and 3 bases from J, the junction kept 7 bases outside the gene matches. The CDR3 spells CASSFTGGRTDTQYF. Written as DNA, the CDR3 is TGTGCCAGCAGTTTTACAGGGGGCCGAACAGATACGCAGTATTTT.